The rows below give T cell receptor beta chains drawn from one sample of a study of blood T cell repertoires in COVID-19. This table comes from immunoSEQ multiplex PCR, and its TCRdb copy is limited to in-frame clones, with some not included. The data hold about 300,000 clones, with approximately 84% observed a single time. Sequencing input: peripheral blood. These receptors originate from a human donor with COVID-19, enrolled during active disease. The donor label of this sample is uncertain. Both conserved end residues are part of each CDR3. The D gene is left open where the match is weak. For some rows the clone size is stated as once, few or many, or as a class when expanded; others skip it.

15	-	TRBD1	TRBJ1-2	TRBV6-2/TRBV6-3	CASSDGQGGGYGYTF	TGTGCCAGCAGTGACGGACAGGGCGGAGGCTATGGCTACACCTTC
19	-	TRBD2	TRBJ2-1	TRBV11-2	CASSLVGGGGSGRSDEQFF	TGTGCCAGCAGCTTAGTAGGAGGGGGTGGTAGCGGGAGGTCTGATGAGCAGTTCTTC
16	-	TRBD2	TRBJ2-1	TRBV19	CASSILASGKYNEQFF	TGTGCCAGTAGTATACTGGCTAGCGGTAAATACAATGAGCAGTTCTTC
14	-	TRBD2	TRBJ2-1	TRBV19	CASSSRTSSDEQFF	TGTGCCAGTAGTAGCCGGACTAGTAGCGATGAGCAGTTCTTC
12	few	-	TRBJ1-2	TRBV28	CASSIRAYGYTF	TGTGCCAGCAGTATCAGGGCCTATGGCTACACCTTC
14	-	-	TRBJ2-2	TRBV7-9	CASSFEIGHGELFF	TGTGCCAGCAGCTTCGAAATCGGTCACGGGGAGCTGTTTTTT
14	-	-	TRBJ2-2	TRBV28	CASKTGLDTGELFF	TGTGCCAGCAAAACAGGGTTGGACACCGGGGAGCTGTTTTTT
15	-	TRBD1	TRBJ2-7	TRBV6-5	CASSLSGTGRYEQYF	TGTGCCAGCAGTTTGTCCGGGACAGGACGATACGAGCAGTACTTC
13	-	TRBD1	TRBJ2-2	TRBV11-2	CASSQTGAGELFF	TGTGCCAGCAGCCAGACAGGGGCCGGGGAGCTGTTTTTT
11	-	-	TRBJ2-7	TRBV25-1	CASSEGHEQYF	TGTGCCAGCAGTGAAGGGCACGAGCAGTACTTC
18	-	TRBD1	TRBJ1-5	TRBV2	CASSGQGPRGRSNQPQHF	TGTGCCAGCAGTGGACAGGGGCCTCGGGGTAGGAGCAATCAGCCCCAGCATTTT
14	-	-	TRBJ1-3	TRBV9	CASSAQASGNTIYF	TGTGCCAGCAGCGCACAGGCCTCTGGAAACACCATATATTTT
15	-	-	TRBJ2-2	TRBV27	CASSLWPRLTGELFF	TGTGCCAGCAGTCTCTGGCCCCGTCTCACCGGGGAGCTGTTTTTT